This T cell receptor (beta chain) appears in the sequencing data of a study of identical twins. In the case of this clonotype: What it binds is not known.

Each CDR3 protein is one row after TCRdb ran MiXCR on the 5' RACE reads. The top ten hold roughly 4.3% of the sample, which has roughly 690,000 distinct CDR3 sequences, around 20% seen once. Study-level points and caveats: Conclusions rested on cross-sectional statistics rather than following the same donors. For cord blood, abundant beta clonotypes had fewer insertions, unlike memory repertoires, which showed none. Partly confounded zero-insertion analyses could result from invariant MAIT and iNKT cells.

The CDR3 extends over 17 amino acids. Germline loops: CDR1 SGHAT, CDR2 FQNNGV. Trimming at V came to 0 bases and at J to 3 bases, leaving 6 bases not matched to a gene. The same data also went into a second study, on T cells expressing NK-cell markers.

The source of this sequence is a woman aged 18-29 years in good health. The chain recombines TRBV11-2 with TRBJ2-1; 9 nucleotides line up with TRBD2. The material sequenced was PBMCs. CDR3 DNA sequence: TGTGCCAGCAGCTTAGAGGGTAGCGGGGGATACTACAATGAGCAGTTCTTC. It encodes CASSLEGSGGYYNEQFF.